This T cell receptor beta chain was documented in a study of shared clonotypes between healthy human individuals. Sequencing was performed with immunoSEQ multiplex PCR; in TCRdb, only in-frame clones are kept and a portion is missing. Among about 680,000 clones, under 95% were seen once, and the ten largest hold approximately 25%. CDR3 length equals 15 residues. Unmatched junction bases numbered 0, after V lost 3 bases and J lost 4 bases. Germline V gene data show CDR1 as LGHNA and CDR2 as YNFKEQ. CD45RO-negative CD8 cells positively selected for CCR7 made up the naive population, which excluded terminally differentiated effector memory CD45RA+ cells.

The sequenced sample was naive CD8+ T cells sorted from blood. This sequence joins TRBV4-2 and TRBJ1-6, with TRBD1 matching over 10 bases. This TCR derives from a man aged 30-40 years in good health. CDR3 residues: CASSQDRGYNSPLHF. Here the CDR3 DNA reads TGTGCCAGCAGCCAGGACAGGGGGTATAATTCACCCCTCCACTTT.